This T cell receptor beta chain was captured by sequencing in a study of beta chain features in type 1 diabetes. The germline CDR1 and CDR2 sequences are SQVTM and ANQGSEA. CDR3 length: 19 amino acids. V shed 4 bases and J 4 bases; nucleotides not matched to a gene: 20. This clone showed up just a few times. Its cognate antigen is unknown. Investigators reverse transcribed all isolated RNA, so they sequenced expressed TCRB transcripts. This table comes from immunoSEQ multiplex PCR, and its TCRdb copy is limited to in-frame clones, with some not included. Found here are hundreds of thousands of clones, more than 13% of them singletons; the top ten hold less than 0.04%. Broader study findings: Type 1 diabetes patients had moderately but significantly shorter TCRB CDR3s in all four CD4+ subsets.

Sorting that relied on CD45RO/CCR7/CD25/CD127/CD95/CD27 yielded CD4+ naive, central memory, regulatory and stem cell-like memory cells. The sequence came from a man between 18 and 29 years old with type 1 diabetes. The sequenced material came from naive CD4+ T cells from blood. The chain uses TRBV29-1 and TRBJ1-5, with 9 bases lining up with TRBD1. In DNA, the CDR3 is TGCAGCGTTGCTACCGGACTCGGGACAGGGAAGGTCCTAAATCAGCCCCAGCATTTT. Translating it yields CSVATGLGTGKVLNQPQHF.